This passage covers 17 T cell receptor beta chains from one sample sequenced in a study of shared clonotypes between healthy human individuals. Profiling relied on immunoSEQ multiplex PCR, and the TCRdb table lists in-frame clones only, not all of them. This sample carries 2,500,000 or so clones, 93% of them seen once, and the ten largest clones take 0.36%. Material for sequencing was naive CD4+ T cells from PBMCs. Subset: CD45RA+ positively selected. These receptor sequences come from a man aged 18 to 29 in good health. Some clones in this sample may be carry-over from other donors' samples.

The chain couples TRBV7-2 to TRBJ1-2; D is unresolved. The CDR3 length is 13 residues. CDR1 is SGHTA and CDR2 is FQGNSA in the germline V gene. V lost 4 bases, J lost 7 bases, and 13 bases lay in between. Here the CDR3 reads CASSSRVGSGYTF. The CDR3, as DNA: TGTGCCAGCAGCTCCCGGGTTGGGAGTGGCTACACCTTC.

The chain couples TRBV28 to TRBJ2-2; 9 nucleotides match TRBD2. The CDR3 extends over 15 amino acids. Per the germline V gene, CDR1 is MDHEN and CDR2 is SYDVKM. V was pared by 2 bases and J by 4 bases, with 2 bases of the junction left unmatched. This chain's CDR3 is CASSLGGRATGELFF. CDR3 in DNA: TGTGCCAGCAGTTTAGGCGGGAGGGCCACCGGGGAGCTGTTTTTT.

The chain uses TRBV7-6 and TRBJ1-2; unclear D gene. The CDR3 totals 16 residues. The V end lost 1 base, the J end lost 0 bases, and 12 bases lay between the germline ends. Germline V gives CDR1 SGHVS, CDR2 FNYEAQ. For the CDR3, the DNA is TGTGCCAGCAGCTTAGGAGGTGCAATAGCTAACTATGGCTACACCTTC. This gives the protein CASSLGGAIANYGYTF.

In DNA, the CDR3 is TGCGCCAGCAGCTTGGAAAGGGCAGGGGGAAAAGCTTTCTTT. It encodes CASSLERAGGKAFF. This chain connects TRBV5-1 to TRBJ1-1; 7 bases are shared with TRBD1. Trimming took 0 bases from V and 9 from J; bases not matched to a gene: 8. The CDR3 consists of 14 residues. Germline values: CDR1 SGHRS, CDR2 YFSETQ.

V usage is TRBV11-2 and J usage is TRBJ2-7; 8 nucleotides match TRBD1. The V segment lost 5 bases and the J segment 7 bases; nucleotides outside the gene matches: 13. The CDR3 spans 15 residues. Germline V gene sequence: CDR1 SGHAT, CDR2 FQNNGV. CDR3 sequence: CASSRSGTGVGEQYF. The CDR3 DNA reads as TGTGCCAGCAGCAGGTCCGGGACAGGTGTCGGGGAGCAGTACTTC. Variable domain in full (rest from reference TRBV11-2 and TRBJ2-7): EAGVAQSPRYKIIEKRQSVAFWCNPISGHATLYWYQQILGQGPKLLIQFQNNGVVDDSQLPKDRFSAERLKGVDSTLKIQPAKLEDSAVYLCASSRSGTGVGEQYFGPGTRLTVT.

In DNA, the CDR3 is TGTGCCAGCAGTCCGATTGAGGACAGGGGAGTGGGCTACACCTTC. Protein product: CASSPIEDRGVGYTF. The chain has TRBV6-6 and TRBJ1-2; 9 positions agree with TRBD1. V lost 5 bases, J lost 8 bases, and 12 bases stayed unmatched. This CDR3 is 15 amino acids long. Per germline, CDR1 MNHNY and CDR2 SVGAGI (reference sequence).

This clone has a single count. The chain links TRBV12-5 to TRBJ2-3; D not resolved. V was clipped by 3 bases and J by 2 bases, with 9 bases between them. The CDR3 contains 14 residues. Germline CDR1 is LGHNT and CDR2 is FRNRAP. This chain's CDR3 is CASGFGGPTDTQYF. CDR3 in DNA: TGTGCTAGTGGTTTCGGCGGCCCCACAGATACGCAGTATTTT.

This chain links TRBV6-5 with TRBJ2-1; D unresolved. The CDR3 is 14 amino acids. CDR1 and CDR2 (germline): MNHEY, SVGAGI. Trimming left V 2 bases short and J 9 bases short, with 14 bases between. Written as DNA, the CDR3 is TGTGCCAGCAGTTACAGGTCAGGACGGTCTGAGCAGTTCTTC. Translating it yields CASSYRSGRSEQFF.

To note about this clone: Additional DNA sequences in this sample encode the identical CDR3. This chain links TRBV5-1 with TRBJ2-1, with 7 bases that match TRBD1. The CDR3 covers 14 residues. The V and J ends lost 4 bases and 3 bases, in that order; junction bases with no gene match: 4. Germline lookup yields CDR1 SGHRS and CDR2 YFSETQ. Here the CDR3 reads CASSVGDSYNEQFF. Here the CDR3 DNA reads TGCGCCAGCAGCGTGGGGGACAGCTACAATGAGCAGTTCTTC.

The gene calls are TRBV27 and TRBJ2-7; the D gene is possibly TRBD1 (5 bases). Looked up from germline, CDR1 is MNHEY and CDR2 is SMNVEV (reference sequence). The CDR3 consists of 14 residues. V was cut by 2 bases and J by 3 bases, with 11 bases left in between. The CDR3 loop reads CASSLTGHVYEQYF. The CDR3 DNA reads TGTGCCAGCAGTTTAACAGGACACGTCTACGAGCAGTACTTC.

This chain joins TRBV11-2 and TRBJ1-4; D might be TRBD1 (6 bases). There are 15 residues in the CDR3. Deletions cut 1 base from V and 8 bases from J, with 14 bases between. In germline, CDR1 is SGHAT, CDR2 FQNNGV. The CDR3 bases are TGTGCCAGCAGCTTAGGTACAGGGCGTTGGGAAAAACTGTTTTTT. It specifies CASSLGTGRWEKLFF.

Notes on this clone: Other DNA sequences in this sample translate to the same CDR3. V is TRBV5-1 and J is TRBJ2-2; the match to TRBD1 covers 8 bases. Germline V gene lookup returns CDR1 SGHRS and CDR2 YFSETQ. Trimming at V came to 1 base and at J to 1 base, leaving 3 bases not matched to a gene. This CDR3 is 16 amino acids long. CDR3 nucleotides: TGCGCCAGCAGCTTGTTAGGACAGGGGAACACCGGGGAGCTGTTTTTT. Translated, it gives CASSLLGQGNTGELFF. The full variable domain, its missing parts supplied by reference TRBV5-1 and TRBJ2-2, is KAGVTQTPRYLIKTRGQQVTLSCSPISGHRSVSWYQQTPGQGLQFLFEYFSETQRNKGNFPGRFSGRQFSNSRSEMNVSTLELGDSALYLCASSLLGQGNTGELFFGEGSRLTVL.

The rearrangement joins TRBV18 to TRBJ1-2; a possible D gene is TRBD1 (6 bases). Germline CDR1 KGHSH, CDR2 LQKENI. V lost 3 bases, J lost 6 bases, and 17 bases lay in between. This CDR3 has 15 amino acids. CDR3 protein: CASSPGQTLGDGYTF. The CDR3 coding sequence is TGTGCCAGCTCACCCGGACAGACCCTTGGGGATGGCTACACCTTC.

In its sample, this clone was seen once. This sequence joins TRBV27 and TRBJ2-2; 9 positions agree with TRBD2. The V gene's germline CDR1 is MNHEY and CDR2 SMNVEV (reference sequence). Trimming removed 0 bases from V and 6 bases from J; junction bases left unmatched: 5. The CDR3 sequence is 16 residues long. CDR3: CASSLSGGLAPGELFF. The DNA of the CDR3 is TGTGCCAGCAGTTTATCGGGGGGACTAGCCCCCGGGGAGCTGTTTTTT.

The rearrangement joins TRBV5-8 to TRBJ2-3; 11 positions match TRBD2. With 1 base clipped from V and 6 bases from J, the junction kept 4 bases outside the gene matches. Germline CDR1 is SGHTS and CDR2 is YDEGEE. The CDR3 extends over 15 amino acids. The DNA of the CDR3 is TGTGCCAGCAGCTTGTTACTAGCGGGAGTGGATACGCAGTATTTT. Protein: CASSLLLAGVDTQYF.

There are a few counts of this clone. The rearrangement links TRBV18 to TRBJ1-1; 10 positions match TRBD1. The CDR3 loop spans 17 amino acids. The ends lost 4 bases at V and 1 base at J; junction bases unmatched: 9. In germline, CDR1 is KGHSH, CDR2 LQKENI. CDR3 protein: CASSLHAWDRGNTEAFF. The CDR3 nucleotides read TGTGCCAGCTCACTTCATGCATGGGACAGGGGGAACACTGAAGCTTTCTTT.

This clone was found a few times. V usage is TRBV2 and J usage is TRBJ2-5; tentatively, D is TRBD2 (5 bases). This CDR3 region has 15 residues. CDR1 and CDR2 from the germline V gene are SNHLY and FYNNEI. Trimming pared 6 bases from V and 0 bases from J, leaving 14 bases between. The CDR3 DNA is TGTGCCAGCAGGGAGAGACGGAGGTACCAAGAGACCCAGTACTTC. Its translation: CASRERRRYQETQYF.